Given below is one TCR beta chain in context. The data were produced by immunoSEQ multiplex PCR, yet TCRdb's version contains in-frame clones alone and is incomplete. The data show approximately 180,000 clones, 80% to 95% seen once. Germline assignment: CDR1 MNHEY and CDR2 SVGAGI. CDR3 length equals 14 residues. V was shortened by 0 bases and J by 10 bases, with 13 bases between the two germline ends. The data stem from a study of control samples from healthy donors and cancer patients. Sequenced input: blood. The TCR was taken from a woman between 40 and 50 years old in good health. The rearrangement joins TRBV6-5 to TRBJ2-1; no clear D. The CDR3 is CASSYSSRGGEQFF. CDR3 bases: TGTGCCAGCAGTTACTCGAGCCGAGGTGGCGAGCAGTTCTTC.